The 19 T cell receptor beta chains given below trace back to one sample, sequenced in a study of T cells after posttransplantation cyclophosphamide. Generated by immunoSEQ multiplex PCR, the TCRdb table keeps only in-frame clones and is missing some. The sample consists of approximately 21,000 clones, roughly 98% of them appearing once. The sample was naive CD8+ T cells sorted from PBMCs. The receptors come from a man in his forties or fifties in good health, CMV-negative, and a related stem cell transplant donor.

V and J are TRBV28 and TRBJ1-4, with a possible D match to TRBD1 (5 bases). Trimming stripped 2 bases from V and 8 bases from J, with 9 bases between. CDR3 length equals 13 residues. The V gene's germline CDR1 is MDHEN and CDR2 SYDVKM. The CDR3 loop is CASSLDRPEKLFF. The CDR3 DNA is TGTGCCAGCAGTTTAGACAGACCAGAAAAACTGTTTTTT. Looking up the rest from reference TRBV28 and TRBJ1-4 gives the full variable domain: DVKVTQSSRYLVKRTGEKVFLECVQDMDHENMFWYRQDPGLGLRLIYFSYDVKMKEKGDIPEGYSVSREKKERFSLILESASTNQTSMYLCASSLDRPEKLFFGSGTQLSVL.

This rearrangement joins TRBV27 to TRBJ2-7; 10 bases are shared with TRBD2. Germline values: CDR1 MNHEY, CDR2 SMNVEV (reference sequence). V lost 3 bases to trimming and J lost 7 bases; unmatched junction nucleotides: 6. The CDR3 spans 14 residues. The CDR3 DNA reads TGTGCCAGCAGTTTCGGAGCGGGAGGGCAAGAGCAGTACTTC. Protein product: CASSFGAGGQEQYF.

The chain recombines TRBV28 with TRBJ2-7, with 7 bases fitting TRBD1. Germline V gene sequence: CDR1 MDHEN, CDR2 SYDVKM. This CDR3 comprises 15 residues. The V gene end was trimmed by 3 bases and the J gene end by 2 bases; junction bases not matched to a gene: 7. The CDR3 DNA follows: TGTGCCAGCAGTTTCCCGACAGGGCAAGCCTACGAGCAGTACTTC. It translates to CASSFPTGQAYEQYF.

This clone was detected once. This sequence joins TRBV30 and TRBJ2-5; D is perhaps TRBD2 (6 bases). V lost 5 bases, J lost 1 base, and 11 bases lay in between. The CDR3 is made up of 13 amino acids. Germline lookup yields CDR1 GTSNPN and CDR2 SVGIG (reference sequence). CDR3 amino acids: CAWEYGGQETQYF. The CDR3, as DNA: TGTGCCTGGGAATACGGGGGCCAAGAGACCCAGTACTTC.

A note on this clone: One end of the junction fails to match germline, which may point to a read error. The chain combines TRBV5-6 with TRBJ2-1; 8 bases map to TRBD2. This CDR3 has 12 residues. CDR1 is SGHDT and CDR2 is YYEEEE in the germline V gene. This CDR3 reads CASSLEFGGDLF. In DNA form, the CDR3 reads TGTGCCAGCAGCTTGGAATTCGGGGGGGACCTCTTC.

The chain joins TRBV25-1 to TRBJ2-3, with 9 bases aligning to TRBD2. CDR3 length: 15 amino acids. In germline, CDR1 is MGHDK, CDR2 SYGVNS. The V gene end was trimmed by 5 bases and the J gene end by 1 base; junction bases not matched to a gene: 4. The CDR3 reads CASSILAGRTDTQYF. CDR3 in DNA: TGTGCCAGCAGTATCCTAGCGGGACGCACAGATACGCAGTATTTT. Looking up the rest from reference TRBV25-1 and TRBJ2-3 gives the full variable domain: EADIYQTPRYLVIGTGKKITLECSQTMGHDKMYWYQQDPGMELHLIHYSYGVNSTEKGDLSSESTVSRIRTEHFPLTLESARPSHTSQYLCASSILAGRTDTQYFGPGTRLTVL.

DNA for the CDR3: TGTGCCAGCAGTTTATACAGGGGGATGAACACTGAAGCTTTCTTT. Protein: CASSLYRGMNTEAFF. The chain employs TRBV28 and TRBJ1-1; TRBD1 matches at 8 bases. Losses at the gene ends were 1 base for V and 0 bases for J; bases not matched to a gene: 1. Germline lookup yields CDR1 MDHEN and CDR2 SYDVKM. The CDR3 sequence is 15 residues long.

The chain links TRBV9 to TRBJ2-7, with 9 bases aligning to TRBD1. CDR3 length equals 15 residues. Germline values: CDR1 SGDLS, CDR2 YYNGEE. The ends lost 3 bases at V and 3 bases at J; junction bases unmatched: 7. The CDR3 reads CASSGTGTGFYEQYF. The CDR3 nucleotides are TGTGCCAGCAGCGGGACCGGGACAGGGTTCTACGAGCAGTACTTC.

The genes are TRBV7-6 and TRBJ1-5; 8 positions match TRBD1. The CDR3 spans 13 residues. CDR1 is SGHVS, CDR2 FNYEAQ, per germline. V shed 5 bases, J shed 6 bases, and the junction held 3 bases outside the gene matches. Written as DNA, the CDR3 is TGTGCCAGCAGCCTCACAGGGGGTCAGCCCCAGCATTTT. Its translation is CASSLTGGQPQHF.

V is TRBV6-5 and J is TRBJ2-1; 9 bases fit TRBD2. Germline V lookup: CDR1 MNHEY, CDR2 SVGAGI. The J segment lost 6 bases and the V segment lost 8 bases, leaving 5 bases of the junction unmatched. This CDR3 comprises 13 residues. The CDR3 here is CASGPGLANEQFF. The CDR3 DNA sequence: TGTGCCAGCGGCCCGGGACTAGCCAATGAGCAGTTCTTC.

The CDR3 DNA sequence: TGTGCCAGCAGTTTATCGCGGGGGAACACTGAAGCTTTCTTT. Its translation: CASSLSRGNTEAFF. The chain employs TRBV27 and TRBJ1-1; D not resolved. This CDR3 is 14 amino acids long. Trimming stripped 0 bases from V and 1 base from J, with 6 bases between. Germline V lookup: CDR1 MNHEY, CDR2 SMNVEV (reference sequence).

The CDR3 spells CASTYSRDTNYGYTF. In DNA, the CDR3 is TGTGCCAGCACCTATAGTCGGGACACCAACTATGGCTACACCTTC. The gene calls are TRBV6-5 and TRBJ1-2, with D possibly being TRBD1 (6 bases). Germline CDR1 MNHEY, CDR2 SVGAGI. Trimming left V 7 bases short and J 2 bases short, with 17 bases between. This CDR3 is built from 15 residues.

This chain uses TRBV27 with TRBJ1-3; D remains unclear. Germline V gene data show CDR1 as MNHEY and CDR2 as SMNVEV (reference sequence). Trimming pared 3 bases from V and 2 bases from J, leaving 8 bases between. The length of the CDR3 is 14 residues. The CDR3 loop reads CASSFARAGNTIYF. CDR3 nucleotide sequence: TGTGCCAGCAGTTTTGCGCGGGCTGGAAACACCATATATTTT.

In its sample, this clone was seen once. The CDR3 reads CARTPDRGGNTIYF. CDR3 in DNA: TGTGCCAGAACCCCCGACAGGGGCGGAAACACCATATATTTT. This rearrangement joins TRBV19 to TRBJ1-3; 8 nucleotides line up with TRBD1. J gave up 4 bases and V 9 bases, and 8 bases lay outside the gene matches. The CDR3 is made up of 14 amino acids. CDR1 is LNHDA and CDR2 is SQIVND in the germline V gene (reference sequence).

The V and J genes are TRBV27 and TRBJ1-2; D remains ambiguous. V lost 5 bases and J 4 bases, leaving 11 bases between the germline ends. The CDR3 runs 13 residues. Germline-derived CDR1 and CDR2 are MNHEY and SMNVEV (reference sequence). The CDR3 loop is CASSLRPSYGYTF. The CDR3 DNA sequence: TGTGCCAGCAGTCTCCGCCCCAGCTATGGCTACACCTTC.

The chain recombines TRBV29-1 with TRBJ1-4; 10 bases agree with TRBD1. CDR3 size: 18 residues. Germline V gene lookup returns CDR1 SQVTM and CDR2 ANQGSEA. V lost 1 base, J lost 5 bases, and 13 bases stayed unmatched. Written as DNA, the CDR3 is TGCAGCGTTGAAGGCGGCGACTTTGGACAGGGGGAAAATGAAAAACTGTTTTTT. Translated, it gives CSVEGGDFGQGENEKLFF. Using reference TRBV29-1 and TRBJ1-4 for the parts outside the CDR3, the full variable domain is SAVISQKPSRDICQRGTSLTIQCQVDSQVTMMFWYRQQPGQSLTLIATANQGSEATYESGFVIDKFPISRPNLTFSTLTVSNMSPEDSSIYLCSVEGGDFGQGENEKLFFGSGTQLSVL.

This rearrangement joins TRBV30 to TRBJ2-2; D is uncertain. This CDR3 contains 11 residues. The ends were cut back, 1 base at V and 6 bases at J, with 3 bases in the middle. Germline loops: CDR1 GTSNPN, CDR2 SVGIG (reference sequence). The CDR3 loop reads CAWSEPGELFF. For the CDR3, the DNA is TGTGCCTGGAGTGAGCCCGGGGAGCTGTTTTTT.

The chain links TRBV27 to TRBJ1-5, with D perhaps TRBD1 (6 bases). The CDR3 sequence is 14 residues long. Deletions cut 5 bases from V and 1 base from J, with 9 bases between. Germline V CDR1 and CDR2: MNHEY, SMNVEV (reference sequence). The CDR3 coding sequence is TGTGCCAGCAGTAGGGGACAAAGCAATCAGCCCCAGCATTTT. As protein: CASSRGQSNQPQHF.

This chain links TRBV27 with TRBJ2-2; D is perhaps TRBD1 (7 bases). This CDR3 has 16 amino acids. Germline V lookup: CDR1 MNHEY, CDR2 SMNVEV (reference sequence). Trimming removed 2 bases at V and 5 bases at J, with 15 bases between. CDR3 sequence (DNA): TGTGCCAGCAGTTTAAGACAGGGAGGCTTGACCGGGGAGCTGTTTTTT. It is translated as CASSLRQGGLTGELFF.